One and the same sample provided the 3 T cell receptor beta chains below, sequenced in a study of OX40 agonist ivuxolimab in advanced cancers. Produced via immunoSEQ multiplex PCR; TCRdb's table is partial and in-frame only. Among approximately 31,000 clones listed, 88% were seen once. The sequencing here drew on CD4+ or CD8+ T cells sorted from blood, taken in a trial of the OX40 agonist ivuxolimab. The receptor source for this set is an adult with an advanced solid tumor such as melanoma, head and neck, liver or kidney cancer.

The rearrangement uses TRBV14 and TRBJ2-7, with 12 positions matching TRBD2. Germline CDR1 and CDR2: SGHDN and FVKESK. The length of the CDR3 is 16 residues. The J segment lost 2 bases and the V segment lost 3 bases, leaving 5 bases of the junction unmatched. CDR3 sequence (DNA): TGTGCCAGCAGCCAGCCTAGCGGGGGGGCCGCCTACGAGCAGTACTTC. This encodes CASSQPSGGAAYEQYF.

The chain joins TRBV29-1 to TRBJ1-1; D may be TRBD1 (6 bases). CDR3 length equals 12 residues. The V end lost 5 bases, the J end lost 5 bases, and 12 bases lay between the germline ends. The V gene's germline CDR1 is SQVTM and CDR2 ANQGSEA. The CDR3 spells CSVLRGGTEAFF. CDR3 in DNA: TGCAGCGTTTTACGAGGGGGGACTGAAGCTTTCTTT.

The gene calls are TRBV5-1 and TRBJ2-5; D uncertain. The CDR3 extends over 12 amino acids. V dropped 5 bases and J dropped 4 bases, with 9 bases sitting between them. CDR1 SGHRS and CDR2 YFSETQ come from the germline V gene. In nucleotides, the CDR3 is TGCGCCAGCAGTCAGTTTTTAGAGACCCAGTACTTC. Protein: CASSQFLETQYF.